This TCR beta chain was sequenced for a study of shared clonotypes between healthy human individuals. Study in general: The composition of the donors was a couple of women and three men aged 18 to 49.

V shed 2 bases and J shed 5 bases, with 13 bases lying between them. The CDR3 consists of 14 residues. Germline loops: CDR1 GTSNPN, CDR2 SVGIG (reference sequence). Overall study results and limits: Clonotype sharing among donors was expected to depend on sequencing depth. Blood alone was sampled, and tissue repertoires likely differ.

A word on this clone: Its target is unknown.

The repertoire was sequenced with immunoSEQ multiplex PCR; TCRdb's copy has only in-frame clones and lacks some. The data hold around 440,000 clones, with approximately 71% observed a single time. The TCR was taken from a woman between 35 and 50 years old in good health. Some clones in this sample may be carry-over from other donors' samples. Source material: PBMCs. The chain has TRBV30 and TRBJ1-5; no definite D call. The DNA of the CDR3 is TGTGCCTGGAGTTCCACAGCCGCTGATCAGCCCCAGCATTTT. Protein: CAWSSTAADQPQHF. The full variable domain, with the rest looked up from reference TRBV30 and TRBJ1-5, is SQTIHQWPATLVQPVGSPLSLECTVEGTSNPNLYWYRQAAGRGLQLLFYSVGIGQISSEVPQNLSASRPQDRQFILSSKKLLLSDSGFYLCAWSSTAADQPQHFGDGTRLSIL.